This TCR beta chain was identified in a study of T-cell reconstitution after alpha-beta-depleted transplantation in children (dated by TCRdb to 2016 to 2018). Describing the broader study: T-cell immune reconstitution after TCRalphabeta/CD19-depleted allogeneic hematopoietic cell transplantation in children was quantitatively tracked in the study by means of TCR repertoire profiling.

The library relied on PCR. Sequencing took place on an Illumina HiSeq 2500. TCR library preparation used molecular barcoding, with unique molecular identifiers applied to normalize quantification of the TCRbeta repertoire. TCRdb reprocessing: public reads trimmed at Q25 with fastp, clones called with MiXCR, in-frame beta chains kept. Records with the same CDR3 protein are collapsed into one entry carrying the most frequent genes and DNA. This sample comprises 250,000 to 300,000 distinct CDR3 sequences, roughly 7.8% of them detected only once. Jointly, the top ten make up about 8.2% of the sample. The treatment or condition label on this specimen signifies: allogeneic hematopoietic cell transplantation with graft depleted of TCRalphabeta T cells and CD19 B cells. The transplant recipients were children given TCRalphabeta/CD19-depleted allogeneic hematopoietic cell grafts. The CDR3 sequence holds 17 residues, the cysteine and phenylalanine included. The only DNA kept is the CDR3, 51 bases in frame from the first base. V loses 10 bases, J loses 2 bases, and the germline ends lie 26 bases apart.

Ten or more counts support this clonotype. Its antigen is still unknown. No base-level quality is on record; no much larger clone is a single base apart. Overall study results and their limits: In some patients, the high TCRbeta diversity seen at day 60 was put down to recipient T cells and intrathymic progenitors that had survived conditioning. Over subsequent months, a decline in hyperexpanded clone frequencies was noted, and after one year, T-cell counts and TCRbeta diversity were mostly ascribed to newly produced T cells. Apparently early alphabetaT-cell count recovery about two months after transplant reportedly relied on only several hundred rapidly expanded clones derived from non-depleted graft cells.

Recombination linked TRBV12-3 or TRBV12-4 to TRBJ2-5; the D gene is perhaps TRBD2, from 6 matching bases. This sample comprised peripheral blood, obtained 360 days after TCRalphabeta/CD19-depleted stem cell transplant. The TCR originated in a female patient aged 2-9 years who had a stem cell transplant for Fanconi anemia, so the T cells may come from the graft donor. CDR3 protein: CATTFGSGGTRQETQYF. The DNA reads TGTGCCACCACCTTTGGGTCGGGCGGGACGCGACAAGAGACCCAGTACTTC.